This T cell receptor beta chain stems from a study of technical replicates of blood from a handful of donors. From germline, CDR1 is MNHNS and CDR2 SASEGT. The V segment lost 3 bases and the J segment 6 bases; nucleotides outside the gene matches: 11. The CDR3 extends over 16 amino acids. Sequencing was performed with immunoSEQ multiplex PCR; in TCRdb, only in-frame clones are kept and a portion is missing. The sample has 70,000 or so clones, approximately 89% seen once. A few counts support this clone. The source material was PBMCs. This chain links TRBV6-1 with TRBJ1-2; 9 bases align to TRBD1. This TCR was recovered from a human donor in good health. Some clones in this sample may be carry-over from other donors' samples. The CDR3 loop reads CASSDTLVTGGHGYTF. CDR3 nucleotide sequence: TGTGCCAGCAGTGACACGCTTGTTACAGGGGGCCATGGCTACACCTTC.